This T cell receptor (beta chain) was sequenced for a study of identical twins. Study-wide findings and caveats: Interpretation of the results relied on cross-sectional statistical analysis and not on following the same donors. Beta clonotypes that were abundant in cord blood contained fewer insertions, a pattern absent from memory repertoires.

Comments on this clonotype: Its antigen is not known.

Each CDR3 protein is one row after TCRdb ran MiXCR on the 5' RACE reads. The sample holds just over 450,000 distinct CDR3 sequences, 11% to 15% seen once. Trimming stripped 5 bases from V and 8 bases from J, with 16 bases between. Germline CDR1 reads DFQATT; CDR2 reads SNEGSKA (reference sequence). This CDR3 spans 13 amino acids. This same sample was also part of a study on yellow fever vaccine responses in identical twins. That publication notes: Each twin's T cell response to the vaccine was reported to look partly convergent and partly personalized.

This receptor was identified in a woman aged 18-29 years in good health. The sample consisted of CD4+ T cells sorted from blood. V and J are TRBV20-1 and TRBJ2-1; either TRBD1 or TRBD2 may supply D (5 bases each). Here the CDR3 reads CSAATGAGDEQFF. DNA for the CDR3: TGCAGTGCTGCCACCGGGGCTGGGGATGAGCAGTTCTTC.